A single sample gave rise to the 10 T cell receptor beta chains below, sequenced in a study of blood T cell repertoires in COVID-19. TCRdb keeps only in-frame clones here, not all; method: immunoSEQ multiplex PCR. The repertoire includes about 99,000 clones, 88% of them detected once, and roughly 2% sits in the top ten. Sequencing used peripheral blood. Receptors originate from a man over 45 with COVID-19, enrolled during active disease.

This clone was counted between two and nine times. V gene TRBV19 combines with J gene TRBJ1-5; no clear D gene. Germline assignment: CDR1 LNHDA and CDR2 SQIVND (reference sequence). The ends were cut back, 1 base at V and 8 bases at J, with 15 bases in the middle. The CDR3 sequence is 15 residues long. CDR3 region: CASSIGGSRAEPQHF. The DNA for the CDR3 is TGTGCCAGTAGTATAGGAGGATCACGCGCGGAGCCCCAGCATTTT.

The chain employs TRBV19 and TRBJ1-1; 7 bases are a match to TRBD1. The CDR3 runs to 15 residues. Germline assignment: CDR1 LNHDA and CDR2 SQIVND (reference sequence). J was trimmed by 0 bases and V by 3 bases; bases with no gene match: 4. The CDR3 reads CASSIRDSLNTEAFF. Written as DNA, the CDR3 is TGTGCCAGTAGTATCAGGGACAGTTTGAACACTGAAGCTTTCTTT.

The rearrangement links TRBV25-1 to TRBJ1-3; no clear D. CDR1 and CDR2 from the germline V gene are MGHDK and SYGVNS. CDR3 length: 12 amino acids. CDR3 sequence reads: CATAPSGNTIYF. CDR3 nucleotides: TGTGCTACCGCGCCCTCTGGAAACACCATATATTTT. The full variable domain, with the rest looked up from reference TRBV25-1 and TRBJ1-3, is EADIYQTPRYLVIGTGKKITLECSQTMGHDKMYWYQQDPGMELHLIHYSYGVNSTEKGDLSSESTVSRIRTEHFPLTLESARPSHTSQYLCATAPSGNTIYFGEGSWLTVV.

The chain is built from TRBV7-9 and TRBJ2-3; 14 nucleotides agree with TRBD2. The trim removed 5 bases at V and 6 bases at J, leaving 7 bases unmatched. Germline CDR1 and CDR2: SEHNR and FQNEAQ (reference sequence). This CDR3 spans 16 amino acids. The CDR3 DNA reads TGTGCCAGCAGCCCAAGACTAGCGGGGGGGCTTGATACGCAGTATTTT. Translated: CASSPRLAGGLDTQYF. The complete variable domain, with remaining parts taken from reference TRBV7-9 and TRBJ2-3, reads DTGVSQNPRHKITKRGQNVTFRCDPISEHNRLYWYRQTLGQGPEFLTYFQNEAQLEKSRLLSDRFSAERPKGSFSTLEIQRTEQGDSAMYLCASSPRLAGGLDTQYFGPGTRLTVL.

The gene calls are TRBV28 and TRBJ1-4; D is ambiguous. Deletions cut 5 bases from V and 13 bases from J, with 17 bases between. Germline CDR1 is MDHEN and CDR2 is SYDVKM. The CDR3 length is 13 residues. Written as DNA, the CDR3 is TGTGCCAGCAGTCTTAAGCTAAGGAGAGGACTGTTTTTT. It yields the protein CASSLKLRRGLFF.

CDR3: CASSQDLRLAGTGELFF. The CDR3 coding sequence is TGTGCCAGCAGCCAAGATCTTCGACTAGCCGGCACCGGGGAGCTGTTTTTT. The J gene is TRBJ2-2, the V gene TRBV3-1 (or the pseudogene TRBV3-2); 7 bases are shared with TRBD2. Germline CDR1 is LGHDT and CDR2 is YNNKEL (reference sequence). The V and J ends lost 0 bases and 4 bases, in that order; junction bases with no gene match: 8. There are 17 residues in the CDR3.

The chain is built from TRBV24-1 and TRBJ1-2, with D unclear. Trimming cost V 7 bases and J 4 bases, with 12 bases left between them. This CDR3 contains 13 residues. Per the germline V gene, CDR1 is KGHDR and CDR2 is SFDVKD. CDR3 residues: CATSMDGIYGYTF. The CDR3, as DNA: TGTGCCACCAGCATGGACGGGATCTATGGCTACACCTTC.

This chain connects TRBV7-3 to TRBJ2-2; D is uncertain. The germline CDR1 and CDR2 sequences are SGHTA and FQGTGA. CDR3 size: 14 residues. Between the trimmed V and J ends, which lost 3 bases and 0 bases, there was a span of 5 bases. The CDR3 is CASSLNSNTGELFF. In nucleotides, the CDR3 is TGTGCCAGCAGCTTGAACTCGAACACCGGGGAGCTGTTTTTT.

This clone was observed once. This rearrangement joins TRBV7-2 to TRBJ1-2, with D perhaps TRBD1 (5 bases). The CDR3 has 13 residues. With 2 bases removed from V and 8 bases from J, the gap between germline ends came to 12 bases. Per germline, CDR1 SGHTA and CDR2 FQGNSA. DNA for the CDR3: TGTGCCAGCAGCTTAATTGCAGGGCAGGGCTACACCTTC. It codes for CASSLIAGQGYTF.

V gene TRBV7-2 combines with J gene TRBJ2-1; maybe TRBD2 (5 bases). The CDR3 is 13 amino acids. Germline V CDR1 and CDR2: SGHTA, FQGNSA. The V and J ends lost 5 bases and 7 bases respectively, with 12 bases between them. As DNA, the CDR3 is TGTGCCAGCAGCCAGAGGCGGACTAATGAGCAGTTCTTC. Its protein is CASSQRRTNEQFF. Full variable domain (rest looked up from reference TRBV7-2 and TRBJ2-1): GAGVSQSPSNKVTEKGKDVELRCDPISGHTALYWYRQSLGQGLEFLIYFQGNSAPDKSGLPSDRFSAERTGGSVSTLTIQRTQQEDSAVYLCASSQRRTNEQFFGPGTRLTVL.